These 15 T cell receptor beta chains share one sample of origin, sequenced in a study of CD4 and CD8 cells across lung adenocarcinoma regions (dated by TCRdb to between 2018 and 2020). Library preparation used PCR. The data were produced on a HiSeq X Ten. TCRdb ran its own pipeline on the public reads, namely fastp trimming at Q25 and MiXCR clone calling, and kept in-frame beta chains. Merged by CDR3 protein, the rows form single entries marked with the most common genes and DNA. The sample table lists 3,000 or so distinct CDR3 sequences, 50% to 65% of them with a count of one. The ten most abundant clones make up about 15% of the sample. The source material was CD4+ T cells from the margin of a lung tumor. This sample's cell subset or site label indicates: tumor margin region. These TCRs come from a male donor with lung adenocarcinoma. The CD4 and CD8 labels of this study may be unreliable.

The CDR3 coding sequence is TGTGCCAGCAGCCCTACCTCGACAGGGGTAGGCAATGAGCAGTTCTTC. Encoded protein: CASSPTSTGVGNEQFF. The rearrangement joins TRBV9 to TRBJ2-1, with 8 bases aligning to TRBD1. J lost 6 bases, V lost 4 bases, and 12 bases had no gene match. The CDR3 is made up of 16 amino acids. Germline V gene data show CDR1 as SGDLS and CDR2 as YYNGEE.

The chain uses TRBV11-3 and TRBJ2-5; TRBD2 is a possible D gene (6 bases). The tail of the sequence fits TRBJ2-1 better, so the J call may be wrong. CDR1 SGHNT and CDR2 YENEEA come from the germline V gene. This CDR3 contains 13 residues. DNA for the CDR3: TGTGCCAGCAGCTTAGGGGACTCCCATGAGCAGTTCTTC. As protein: CASSLGDSHEQFF.

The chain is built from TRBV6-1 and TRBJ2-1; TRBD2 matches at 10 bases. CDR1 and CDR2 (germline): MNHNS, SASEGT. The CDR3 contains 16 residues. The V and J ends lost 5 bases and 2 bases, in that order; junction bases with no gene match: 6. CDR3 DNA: TGTGCCAGCAGTCGATACACTAGCGGGGCCTACAATGAGCAGTTCTTC. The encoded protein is CASSRYTSGAYNEQFF.

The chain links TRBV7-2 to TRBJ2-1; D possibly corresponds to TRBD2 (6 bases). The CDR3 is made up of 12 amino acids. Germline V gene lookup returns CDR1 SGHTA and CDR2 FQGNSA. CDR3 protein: CASCAVSGEQFF. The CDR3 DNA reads TGTGCGAGCTGCGCGGTCAGCGGGGAGCAGTTCTTC.

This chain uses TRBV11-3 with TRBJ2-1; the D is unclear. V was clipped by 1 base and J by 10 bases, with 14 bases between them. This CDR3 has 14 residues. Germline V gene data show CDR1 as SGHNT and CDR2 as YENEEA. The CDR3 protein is CASSLGRTVGEQFF. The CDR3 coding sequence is TGTGCCAGCAGCTTAGGAAGGACCGTCGGGGAGCAGTTCTTC.

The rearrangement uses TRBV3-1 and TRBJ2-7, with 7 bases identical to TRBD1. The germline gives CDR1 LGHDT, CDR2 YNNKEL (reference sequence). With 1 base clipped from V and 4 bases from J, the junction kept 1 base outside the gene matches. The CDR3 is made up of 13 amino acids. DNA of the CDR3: TGTGCCAGCAGCCAAGGCAGGGGGTACGAGCAGTACTTC. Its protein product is CASSQGRGYEQYF.

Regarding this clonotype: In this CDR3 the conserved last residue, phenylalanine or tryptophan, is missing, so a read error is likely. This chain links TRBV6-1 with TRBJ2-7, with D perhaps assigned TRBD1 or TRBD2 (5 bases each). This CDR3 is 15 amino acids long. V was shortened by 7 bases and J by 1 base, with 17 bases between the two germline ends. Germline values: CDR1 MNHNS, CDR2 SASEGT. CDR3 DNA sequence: TGTGCCAGCACGCAGACCGGGGCAAAATCCTACGAGCAGTACTTA. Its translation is CASTQTGAKSYEQYL.

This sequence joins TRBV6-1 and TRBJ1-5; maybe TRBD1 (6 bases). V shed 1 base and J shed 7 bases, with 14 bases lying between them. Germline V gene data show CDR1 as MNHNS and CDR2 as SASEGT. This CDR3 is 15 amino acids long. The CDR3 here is CASSEVGGARQPQHF. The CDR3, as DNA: TGTGCCAGCAGTGAAGTTGGGGGGGCGAGGCAGCCCCAGCATTTT.

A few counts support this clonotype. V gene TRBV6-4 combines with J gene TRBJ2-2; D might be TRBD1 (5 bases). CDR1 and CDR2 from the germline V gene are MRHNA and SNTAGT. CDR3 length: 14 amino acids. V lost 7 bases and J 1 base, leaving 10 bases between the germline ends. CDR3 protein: CASTQELNTGELFF. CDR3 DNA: TGTGCCAGCACACAGGAGCTGAACACCGGGGAGCTGTTTTTT.

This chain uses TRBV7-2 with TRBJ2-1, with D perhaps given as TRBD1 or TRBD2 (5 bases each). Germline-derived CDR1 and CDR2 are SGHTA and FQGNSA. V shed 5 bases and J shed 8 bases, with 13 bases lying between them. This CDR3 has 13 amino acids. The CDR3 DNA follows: TGTGCCAGCAGCCAGACGAGGGACGATGAGCAGTTCTTC. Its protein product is CASSQTRDDEQFF.

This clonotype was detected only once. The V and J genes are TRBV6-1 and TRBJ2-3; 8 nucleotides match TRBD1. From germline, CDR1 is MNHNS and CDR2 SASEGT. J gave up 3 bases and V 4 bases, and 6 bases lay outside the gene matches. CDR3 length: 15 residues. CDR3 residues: CASSVRDRSTDTQYF. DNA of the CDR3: TGTGCCAGCAGTGTCCGGGACAGGTCGACAGATACGCAGTATTTT.

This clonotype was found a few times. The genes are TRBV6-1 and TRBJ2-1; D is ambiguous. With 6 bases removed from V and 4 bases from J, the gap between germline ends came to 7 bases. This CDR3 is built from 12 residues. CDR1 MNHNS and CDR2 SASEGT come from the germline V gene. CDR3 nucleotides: TGTGCCAGCAGGGGCGGTTACAATGAGCAGTTCTTC. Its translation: CASRGGYNEQFF.

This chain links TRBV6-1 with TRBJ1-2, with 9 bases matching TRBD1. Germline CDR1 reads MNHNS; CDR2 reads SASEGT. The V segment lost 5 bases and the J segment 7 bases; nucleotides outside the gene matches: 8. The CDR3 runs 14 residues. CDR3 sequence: CASSLKTGGGGYTF. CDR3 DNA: TGTGCCAGCAGTCTTAAGACAGGGGGGGGTGGCTACACCTTC.

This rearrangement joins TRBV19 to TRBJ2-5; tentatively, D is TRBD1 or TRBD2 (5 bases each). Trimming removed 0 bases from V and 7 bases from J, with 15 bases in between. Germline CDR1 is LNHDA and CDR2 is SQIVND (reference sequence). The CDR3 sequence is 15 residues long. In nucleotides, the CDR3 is TGTGCCAGTAGTATAGACTCGGGACCCCGTAGGACCCAGTACTTC. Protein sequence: CASSIDSGPRRTQYF.

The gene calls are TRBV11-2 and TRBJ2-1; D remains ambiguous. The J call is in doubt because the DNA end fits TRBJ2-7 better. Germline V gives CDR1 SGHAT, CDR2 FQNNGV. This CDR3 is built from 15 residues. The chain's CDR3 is CASSLEVGRSYEQYF. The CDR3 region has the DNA TGTGCCAGCAGCTTGGAAGTCGGGCGCTCCTACGAGCAGTACTTC.